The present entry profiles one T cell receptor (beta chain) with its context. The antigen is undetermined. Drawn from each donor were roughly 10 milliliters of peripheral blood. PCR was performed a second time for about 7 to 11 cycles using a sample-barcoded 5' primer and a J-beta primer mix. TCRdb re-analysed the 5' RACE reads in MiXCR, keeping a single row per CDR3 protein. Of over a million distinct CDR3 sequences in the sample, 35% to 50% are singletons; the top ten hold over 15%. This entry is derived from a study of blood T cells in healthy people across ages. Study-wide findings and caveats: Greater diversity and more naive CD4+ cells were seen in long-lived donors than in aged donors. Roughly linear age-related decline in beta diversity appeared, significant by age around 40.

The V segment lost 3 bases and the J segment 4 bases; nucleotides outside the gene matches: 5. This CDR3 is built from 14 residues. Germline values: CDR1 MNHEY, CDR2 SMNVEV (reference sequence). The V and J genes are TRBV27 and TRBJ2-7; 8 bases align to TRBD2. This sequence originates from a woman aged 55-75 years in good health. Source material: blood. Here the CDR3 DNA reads TGTGCCAGCAGTTTTCGGGAGGGCCGTTACGAGCAGTACTTC. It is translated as CASSFREGRYEQYF.